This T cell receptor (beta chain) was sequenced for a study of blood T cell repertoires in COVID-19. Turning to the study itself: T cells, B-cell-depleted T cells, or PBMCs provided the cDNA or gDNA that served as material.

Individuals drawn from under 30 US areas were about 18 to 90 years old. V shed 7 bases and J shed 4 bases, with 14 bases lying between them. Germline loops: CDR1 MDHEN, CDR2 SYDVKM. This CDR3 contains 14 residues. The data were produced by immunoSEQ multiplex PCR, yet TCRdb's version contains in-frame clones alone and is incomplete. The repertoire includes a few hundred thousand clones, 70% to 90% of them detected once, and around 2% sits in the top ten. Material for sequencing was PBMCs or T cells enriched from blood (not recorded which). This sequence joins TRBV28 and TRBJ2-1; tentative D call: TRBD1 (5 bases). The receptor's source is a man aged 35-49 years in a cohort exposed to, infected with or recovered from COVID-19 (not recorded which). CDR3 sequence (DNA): TGTGCCAGCACCCTACCTGACAGATACAATGAGCAGTTCTTC. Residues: CASTLPDRYNEQFF.